The 20 T cell receptor beta chains below come from one sample, sequenced in a study of T-cell memory formation after mild COVID-19. Using its own MiXCR run on the 5' RACE reads, TCRdb lists one record per CDR3 protein. In the table there are around 530,000 distinct CDR3 sequences, roughly 20% of which are singletons. The sequencing sample was made of PBMCs or a T cell subset sorted from them (not recorded which). These TCRs come from an adult woman who had mild COVID-19 (a few samples of this study predate the infection). Cell type and time point are not known.

The chain uses TRBV12-3 or TRBV12-4 and TRBJ2-1; 12 nucleotides agree with TRBD2. The CDR3 has 17 amino acids. V trimming: 5 bases; J trimming: 5 bases; junction bases outside the gene matches: 10. The DNA for the CDR3 is TGTGCCAGCAGTCCGAGGACTAGCGGGGTCATAAACAATGAGCAGTTCTTC. Translating gives CASSPRTSGVINNEQFF.

The chain combines TRBV7-2 with TRBJ2-3; 12 bases fit TRBD2. The CDR3 sequence is 18 residues long. In germline, CDR1 is SGHTA, CDR2 FQGNSA. Losses at the gene ends were 2 bases for V and 0 bases for J; bases not matched to a gene: 6. Here the CDR3 reads CASSLTGLAGGSTDTQYF. The CDR3 coding sequence is TGTGCCAGCAGCTTAACCGGCCTAGCGGGAGGGAGCACAGATACGCAGTATTTT.

The chain carries TRBV19 and TRBJ1-1; D is unclear. V dropped 4 bases and J dropped 7 bases, with 13 bases sitting between them. The V gene's germline CDR1 is LNHDA and CDR2 SQIVND (reference sequence). The CDR3 runs to 13 residues. The CDR3 sequence: CASSTTDGLEAFF. As DNA, the CDR3 is TGTGCCAGTAGTACGACCGATGGACTTGAAGCTTTCTTT.

This clonotype was recorded a few times. V is TRBV2 and J is TRBJ1-1, with 8 nucleotides matching TRBD1. The CDR3 totals 14 residues. Germline V lookup: CDR1 SNHLY, CDR2 FYNNEI. V gave up 6 bases and J gave up 1 base; unmatched junction bases: 4. The CDR3 spells CASRAGQANTEAFF. Written as DNA, the CDR3 is TGTGCCAGCAGGGCGGGACAGGCGAACACTGAAGCTTTCTTT. Complete variable domain (other parts from reference TRBV2 and TRBJ1-1): EPEVTQTPSHQVTQMGQEVILRCVPISNHLYFYWYRQILGQKVEFLVSFYNNEISEKSEIFDDQFSVERPDGSNFTLKIRSTKLEDSAMYFCASRAGQANTEAFFGQGTRLTVV.

The chain carries TRBV5-1 and TRBJ2-3; D is uncertain. The V gene lost 2 bases and the J gene lost 6 bases, with 10 bases spanning the gap. This CDR3 has 13 amino acids. From germline, CDR1 is SGHRS and CDR2 YFSETQ. CDR3 loop: CASSFRRADTQYF. The CDR3 bases are TGCGCCAGCAGCTTTCGTCGCGCGGATACGCAGTATTTT.

In nucleotides, the CDR3 is TGTGCCAGCAGCCAGGGACAGGGGGCGACCGGGGAGCTGTTTTTT. This gives the protein CASSQGQGATGELFF. The chain links TRBV12-3 or TRBV12-4 to TRBJ2-2, with TRBD1 matching 12 bases. The CDR3 is 15 amino acids. The trim removed 6 bases at V and 5 bases at J, leaving 4 bases unmatched.

The rearrangement uses TRBV3-1 and TRBJ2-2; D is undetermined. CDR1 LGHDT and CDR2 YNNKEL come from the germline V gene (reference sequence). Trimming cost V 1 base and J 1 base, with 10 bases left between them. This CDR3 is built from 16 residues. CDR3 residues: CASSQGYSRNTGELFF. CDR3 nucleotide sequence: TGTGCCAGCAGCCAAGGGTACAGCAGGAACACCGGGGAGCTGTTTTTT. Combining the CDR3 with reference TRBV3-1 and TRBJ2-2 gives the whole variable domain DTAVSQTPKYLVTQMGNDKSIKCEQNLGHDTMYWYKQDSKKFLKIMFSYNNKELIINETVPNRFSPKSPDKAHLNLHINSLELGDSAVYFCASSQGYSRNTGELFFGEGSRLTVL.

This rearrangement joins TRBV9 to TRBJ2-7; 9 bases agree with TRBD2. The V gene end was trimmed by 4 bases and the J gene end by 6 bases; junction bases not matched to a gene: 8. This CDR3 is built from 14 residues. Germline V gene lookup returns CDR1 SGDLS and CDR2 YYNGEE. The CDR3 region has the DNA TGTGCCAGCAGCCCGCCGGGACTAGCTGGCGAGCAGTACTTC. This translates into CASSPPGLAGEQYF.

This clonotype was detected only a few times. The chain couples TRBV18 to TRBJ2-3, with TRBD2 identical over 10 bases. V lost 3 bases, J lost 0 bases, and 3 bases stayed unmatched. The length of the CDR3 is 16 residues. Germline V gene data show CDR1 as KGHSH and CDR2 as LQKENI. This chain's CDR3 is CASSPKAGGSTDTQYF. The CDR3 bases are TGTGCCAGCTCACCGAAAGCGGGGGGGAGCACAGATACGCAGTATTTT.

V and J are TRBV5-1 and TRBJ1-2, with D perhaps TRBD1 (5 bases). V was clipped by 0 bases and J by 4 bases, with 10 bases between them. CDR3 length equals 14 residues. Germline lookup yields CDR1 SGHRS and CDR2 YFSETQ. This chain's CDR3 is CASSLEWGSYGYTF. The CDR3 coding sequence is TGCGCCAGCAGCTTGGAGTGGGGGTCCTATGGCTACACCTTC.

This clonotype occurred many times. The chain uses TRBV9 and TRBJ1-4; D remains unclear. The CDR3 is made up of 14 amino acids. V gave up 0 bases and J gave up 4 bases, with 7 bases separating them. CDR1 is SGDLS, CDR2 YYNGEE, per germline. The CDR3, as DNA: TGTGCCAGCAGCGTAGATAACAGTAATGAAAAACTGTTTTTT. Translating gives CASSVDNSNEKLFF. Using reference TRBV9 and TRBJ1-4 for the parts outside the CDR3, the full variable domain is DSGVTQTPKHLITATGQRVTLRCSPRSGDLSVYWYQQSLDQGLQFLIQYYNGEERAKGNILERFSAQQFPDLHSELNLSSLELGDSALYFCASSVDNSNEKLFFGSGTQLSVL.

The rearrangement joins TRBV7-9 to TRBJ2-7, with D maybe TRBD1 (6 bases). V lost 4 bases and J 1 base, leaving 8 bases between the germline ends. The CDR3 is 13 amino acids. Germline values: CDR1 SEHNR, CDR2 FQNEAQ (reference sequence). Here the CDR3 reads CASSYGQSYEQYF. DNA of the CDR3: TGTGCCAGCAGCTACGGACAGTCCTACGAGCAGTACTTC.

The sample holds a few counts of this clonotype. V and J are TRBV5-1 and TRBJ2-1; a possible D gene is TRBD1 (6 bases). The V end was cut by 0 bases, the J end by 0 bases, with 13 bases between. CDR3 length: 17 amino acids. The germline V gene encodes CDR1 SGHRS and CDR2 YFSETQ. The CDR3 coding sequence is TGCGCCAGCAGCTTGGCCCCGCAGGGGAGCTCCTACAATGAGCAGTTCTTC. Its translation is CASSLAPQGSSYNEQFF.

This clonotype was picked up a small number of times. V usage is TRBV5-6 and J usage is TRBJ2-2, with D possibly matching TRBD2 (5 bases). CDR1 is SGHDT and CDR2 is YYEEEE in the germline V gene. Trimming removed 0 bases from V and 0 bases from J, with 15 bases in between. The CDR3 contains 18 residues. Here the CDR3 DNA reads TGTGCCAGCAGCTTGGAGGGCGGGCAGGCAACGAACACCGGGGAGCTGTTTTTT. Translated: CASSLEGGQATNTGELFF.

This clonotype appeared a few times. This chain joins TRBV5-1 and TRBJ1-2; 8 nucleotides agree with TRBD1. V shed 3 bases, J shed 4 bases, and the junction held 8 bases outside the gene matches. The CDR3 loop spans 15 amino acids. CDR1 is SGHRS and CDR2 is YFSETQ in the germline V gene. The CDR3 nucleotides are TGCGCCAGCAGCTCCGGGACAGGAGTGGGCTATGGCTACACCTTC. It yields the protein CASSSGTGVGYGYTF.

The chain recombines TRBV29-1 with TRBJ2-7; D unclear. CDR1 and CDR2 from the germline V gene are SQVTM and ANQGSEA. The length of the CDR3 is 15 residues. The V and J ends lost 2 bases and 0 bases respectively, with 14 bases between them. The CDR3 here is CSVESVRLGSYEQYF. As DNA, the CDR3 is TGCAGCGTTGAATCGGTTCGGTTGGGCTCCTACGAGCAGTACTTC.

This clonotype was counted only a few times. CDR3: CASSHGLARGSTDTQYF. As DNA, the CDR3 is TGTGCCAGCAGCCATGGACTAGCCCGGGGCAGCACAGATACGCAGTATTTT. The chain joins TRBV3-1 to TRBJ2-3; the match to TRBD2 covers 8 bases. V lost 3 bases and J lost 0; bases outside the gene matches: 8. Germline V gene data show CDR1 as LGHDT and CDR2 as YNNKEL (reference sequence). CDR3 size: 17 residues.

The chain employs TRBV12-3 or TRBV12-4 and TRBJ2-7; 8 bases align to TRBD2. V gave up 3 bases and J gave up 6 bases; unmatched junction bases: 4. The CDR3 runs to 13 residues. CDR3 protein: CASSLTSAAEQYF. The CDR3 DNA follows: TGTGCCAGCAGTTTGACTAGCGCCGCCGAGCAGTACTTC.

V and J are TRBV7-3 and TRBJ2-2; 8 positions match TRBD2. The ends lost 5 bases at V and 6 bases at J; junction bases unmatched: 8. Germline CDR1 is SGHTA and CDR2 is FQGTGA. The CDR3 loop spans 15 amino acids. Written as DNA, the CDR3 is TGTGCCAGCAGCCTACCAGCGGGAGTTGCCGGGGAGCTGTTTTTT. This encodes CASSLPAGVAGELFF.

In this sample, this clonotype turned up many times. The V and J genes are TRBV7-2 and TRBJ2-5; D unclear. Trimming pared 1 base from V and 5 bases from J, leaving 8 bases between. This CDR3 has 13 residues. Germline V gene sequence: CDR1 SGHTA, CDR2 FQGNSA. CDR3 bases: TGTGCCAGCAGCTTAGGGCAGAAGGAGACCCAGTACTTC. It is translated as CASSLGQKETQYF.